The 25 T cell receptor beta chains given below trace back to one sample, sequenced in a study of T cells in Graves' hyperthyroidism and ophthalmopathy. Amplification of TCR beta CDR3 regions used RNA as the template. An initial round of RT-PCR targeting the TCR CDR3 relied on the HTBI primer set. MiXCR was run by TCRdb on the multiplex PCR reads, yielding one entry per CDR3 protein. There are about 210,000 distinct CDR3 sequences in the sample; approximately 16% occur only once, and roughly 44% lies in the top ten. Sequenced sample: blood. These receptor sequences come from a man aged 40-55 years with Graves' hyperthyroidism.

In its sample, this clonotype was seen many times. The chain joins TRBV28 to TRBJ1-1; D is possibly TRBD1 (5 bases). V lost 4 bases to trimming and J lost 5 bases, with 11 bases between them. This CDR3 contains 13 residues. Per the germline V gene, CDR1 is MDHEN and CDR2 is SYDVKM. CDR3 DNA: TGTGCCAGCAGTTCAGGGTTTCGGACTGAAGCTTTCTTT. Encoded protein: CASSSGFRTEAFF.

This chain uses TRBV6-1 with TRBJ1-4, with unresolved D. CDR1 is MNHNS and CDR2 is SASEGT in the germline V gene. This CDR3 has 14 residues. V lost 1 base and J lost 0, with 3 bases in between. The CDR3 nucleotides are TGTGCCAGCAGTGAAGTATCAACTAATGAAAAACTGTTTTTT. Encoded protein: CASSEVSTNEKLFF.

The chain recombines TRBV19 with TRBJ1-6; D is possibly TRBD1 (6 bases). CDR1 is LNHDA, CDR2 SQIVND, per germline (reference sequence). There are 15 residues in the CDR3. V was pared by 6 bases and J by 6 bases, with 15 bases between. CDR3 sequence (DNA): TGTGCCAGTAGCCAACAGGGTGGCGCTAATTCACCCCTCCACTTT. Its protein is CASSQQGGANSPLHF.

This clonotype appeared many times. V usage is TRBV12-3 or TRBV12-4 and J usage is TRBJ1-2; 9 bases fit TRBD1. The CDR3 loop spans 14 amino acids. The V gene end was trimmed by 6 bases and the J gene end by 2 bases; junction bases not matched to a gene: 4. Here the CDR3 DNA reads TGTGCCAGCAGCGGACAGGGGCTGAACTATGGCTACACCTTC. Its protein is CASSGQGLNYGYTF.

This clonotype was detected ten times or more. CDR3 coding DNA: TGCAGTGCTACCAGTCCCCTCTACAATGAGCAGTTCTTC. Residues: CSATSPLYNEQFF. The gene calls are TRBV20-1 and TRBJ2-1, with D hard to call. With 4 bases removed from V and 3 bases from J, the gap between germline ends came to 10 bases. The CDR3 extends over 13 amino acids. Germline CDR1 is DFQATT and CDR2 is SNEGSKA (reference sequence).

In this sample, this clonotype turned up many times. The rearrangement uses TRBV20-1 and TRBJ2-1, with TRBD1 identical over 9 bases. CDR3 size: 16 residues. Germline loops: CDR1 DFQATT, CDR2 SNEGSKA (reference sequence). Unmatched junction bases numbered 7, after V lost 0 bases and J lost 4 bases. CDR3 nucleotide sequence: TGCAGTGCTAGAGACTGGACAGGGGATGATTACAATGAGCAGTTCTTC. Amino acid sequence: CSARDWTGDDYNEQFF.

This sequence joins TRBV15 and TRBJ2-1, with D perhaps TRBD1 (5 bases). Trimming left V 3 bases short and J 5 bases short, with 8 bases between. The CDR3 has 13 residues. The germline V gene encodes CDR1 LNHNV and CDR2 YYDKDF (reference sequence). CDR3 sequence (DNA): TGTGCCACCAGCAGGGGGCTGAACAATGAGCAGTTCTTC. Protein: CATSRGLNNEQFF.

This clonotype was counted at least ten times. For the CDR3, the DNA is TGTGCCAGCAGCTCCAGGGGCGCCAGCACAGATACGCAGTATTTT. It encodes CASSSRGASTDTQYF. This chain links TRBV11-2 with TRBJ2-3; the D gene is possibly TRBD1 (6 bases). V lost 4 bases to trimming and J lost 0 bases, with 11 bases between them. The CDR3 covers 15 residues. Germline-derived CDR1 and CDR2 are SGHAT and FQNNGV.

CDR3 residues: CASSGWAGGEKLFF. In DNA form, the CDR3 reads TGTGCCAGCAGTGGTTGGGCAGGGGGGGAAAAACTGTTTTTT. The genes are TRBV2 and TRBJ1-4; 7 nucleotides match TRBD1. CDR3 length equals 14 residues. Germline-derived CDR1 and CDR2 are SNHLY and FYNNEI. With 4 bases clipped from V and 8 bases from J, the junction kept 7 bases outside the gene matches.

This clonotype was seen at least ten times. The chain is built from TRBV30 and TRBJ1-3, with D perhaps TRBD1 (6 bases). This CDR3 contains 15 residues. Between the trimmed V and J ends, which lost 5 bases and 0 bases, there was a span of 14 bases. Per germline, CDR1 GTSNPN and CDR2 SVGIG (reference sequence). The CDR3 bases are TGTGCCTGGGGTGGACAGAGAAACTCTGGAAACACCATATATTTT. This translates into CAWGGQRNSGNTIYF.

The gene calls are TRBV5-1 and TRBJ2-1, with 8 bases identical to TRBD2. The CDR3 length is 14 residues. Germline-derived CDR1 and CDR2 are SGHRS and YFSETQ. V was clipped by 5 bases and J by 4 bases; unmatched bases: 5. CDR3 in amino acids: CASRSGRGYNEQFF. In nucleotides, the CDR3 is TGCGCCAGCAGAAGCGGGAGAGGTTACAATGAGCAGTTCTTC.

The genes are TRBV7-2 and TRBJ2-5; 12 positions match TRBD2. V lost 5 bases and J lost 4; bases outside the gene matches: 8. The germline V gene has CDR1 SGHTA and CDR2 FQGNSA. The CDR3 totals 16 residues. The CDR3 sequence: CASSKASGGAGETQYF. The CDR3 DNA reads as TGTGCCAGCAGCAAAGCTAGCGGGGGGGCCGGAGAGACCCAGTACTTC. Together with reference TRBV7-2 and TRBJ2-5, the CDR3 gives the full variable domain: GAGVSQSPSNKVTEKGKDVELRCDPISGHTALYWYRQSLGQGLEFLIYFQGNSAPDKSGLPSDRFSAERTGGSVSTLTIQRTQQEDSAVYLCASSKASGGAGETQYFGPGTRLLVL.

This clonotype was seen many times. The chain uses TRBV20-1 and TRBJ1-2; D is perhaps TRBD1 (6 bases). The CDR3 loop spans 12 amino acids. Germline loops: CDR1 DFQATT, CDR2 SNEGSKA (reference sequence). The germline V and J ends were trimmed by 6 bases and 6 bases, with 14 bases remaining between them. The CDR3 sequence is CSAGGDADGYTF. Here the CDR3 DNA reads TGCAGTGCAGGGGGAGATGCAGATGGCTACACCTTC.

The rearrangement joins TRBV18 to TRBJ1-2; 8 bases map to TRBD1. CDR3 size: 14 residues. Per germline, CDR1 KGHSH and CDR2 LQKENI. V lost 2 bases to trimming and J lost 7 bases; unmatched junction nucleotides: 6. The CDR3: CASSPTDRESGYTF. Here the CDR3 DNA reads TGTGCCAGCTCACCAACGGACAGGGAATCTGGCTACACCTTC.

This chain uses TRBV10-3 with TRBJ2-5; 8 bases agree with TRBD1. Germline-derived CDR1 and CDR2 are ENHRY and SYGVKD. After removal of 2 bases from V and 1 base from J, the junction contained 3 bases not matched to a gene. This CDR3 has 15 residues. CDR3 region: CAISEPGTGQETQYF. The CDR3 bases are TGTGCCATCAGTGAGCCTGGGACAGGCCAAGAGACCCAGTACTTC.

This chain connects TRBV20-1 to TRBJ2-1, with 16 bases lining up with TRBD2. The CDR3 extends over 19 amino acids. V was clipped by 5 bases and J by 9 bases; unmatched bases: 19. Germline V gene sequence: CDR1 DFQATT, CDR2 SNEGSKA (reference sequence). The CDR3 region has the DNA TGCAGTGCTTTTTTCTCCGGGACTAGCGGGAGGGTTCGATTACGTGAGCAGTTCTTC. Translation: CSAFFSGTSGRVRLREQFF.

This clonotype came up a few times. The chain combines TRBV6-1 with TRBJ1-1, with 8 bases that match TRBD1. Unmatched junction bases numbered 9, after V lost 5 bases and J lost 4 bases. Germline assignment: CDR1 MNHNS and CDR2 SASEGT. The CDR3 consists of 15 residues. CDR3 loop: CASSSGQALGTEAFF. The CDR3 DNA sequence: TGTGCCAGCAGTTCGGGACAGGCGCTGGGCACTGAAGCTTTCTTT.

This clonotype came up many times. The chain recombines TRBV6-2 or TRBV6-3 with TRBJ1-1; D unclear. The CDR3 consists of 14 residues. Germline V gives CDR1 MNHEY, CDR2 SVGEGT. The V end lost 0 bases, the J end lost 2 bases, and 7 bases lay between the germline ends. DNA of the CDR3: TGTGCCAGCAGTTACTCGCAGAGAAACACTGAAGCTTTCTTT. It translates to CASSYSQRNTEAFF.

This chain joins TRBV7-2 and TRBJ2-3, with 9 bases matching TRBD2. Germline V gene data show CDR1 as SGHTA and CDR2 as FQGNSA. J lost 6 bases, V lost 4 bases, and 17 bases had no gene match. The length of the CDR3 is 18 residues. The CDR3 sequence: CASSSSRDGGGARDTQYF. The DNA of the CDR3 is TGTGCCAGCAGCTCCTCCCGCGACGGCGGGGGGGCCAGGGATACGCAGTATTTT.

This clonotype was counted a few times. The CDR3: CASSFQSNSNQPQHF. The DNA of the CDR3 is TGTGCCAGCAGCTTTCAAAGTAATAGCAATCAGCCCCAGCATTTT. The chain combines TRBV7-8 with TRBJ1-5, with D unclear. V was pared by 3 bases and J by 0 bases, with 9 bases between. The length of the CDR3 is 15 residues. Germline CDR1 and CDR2: SGHVS and FQNEAQ. Filled out from reference TRBV7-8 and TRBJ1-5, the complete variable domain reads GAGVSQSPRYKVAKRGQDVALRCDPISGHVSLFWYQQALGQGPEFLTYFQNEAQLDKSGLPSDRFFAERPEGSVSTLKIQRTQQEDSAVYLCASSFQSNSNQPQHFGDGTRLSIL.

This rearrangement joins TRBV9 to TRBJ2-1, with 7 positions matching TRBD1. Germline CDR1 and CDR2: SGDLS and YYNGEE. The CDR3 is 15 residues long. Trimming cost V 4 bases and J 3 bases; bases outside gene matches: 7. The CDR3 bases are TGTGCCAGCAGCCCGCCGGGACAGATCTACAATGAGCAGTTCTTC. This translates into CASSPPGQIYNEQFF.

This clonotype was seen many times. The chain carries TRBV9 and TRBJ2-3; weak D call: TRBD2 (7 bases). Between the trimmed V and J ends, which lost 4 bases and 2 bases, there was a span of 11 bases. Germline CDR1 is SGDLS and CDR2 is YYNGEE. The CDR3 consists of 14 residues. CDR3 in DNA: TGTGCCAGCAGCAGGGGGGGAACCACAGATACGCAGTATTTT. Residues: CASSRGGTTDTQYF.

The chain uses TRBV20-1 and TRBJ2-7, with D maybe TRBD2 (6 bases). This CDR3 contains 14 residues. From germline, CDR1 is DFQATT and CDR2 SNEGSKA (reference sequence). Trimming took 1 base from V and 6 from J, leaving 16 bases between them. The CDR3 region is CSARVGSWRAEQYF. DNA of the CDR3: TGCAGTGCTAGAGTAGGTAGCTGGAGGGCCGAGCAGTACTTC.

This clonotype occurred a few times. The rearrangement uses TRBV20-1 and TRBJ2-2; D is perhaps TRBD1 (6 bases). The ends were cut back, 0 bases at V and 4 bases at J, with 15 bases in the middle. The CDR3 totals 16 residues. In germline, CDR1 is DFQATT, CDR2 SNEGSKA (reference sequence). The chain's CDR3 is CSARDGQKLSTGELFF. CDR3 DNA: TGCAGTGCTAGAGATGGACAGAAACTCAGCACCGGGGAGCTGTTTTTT.

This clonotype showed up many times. The CDR3 DNA is TGTGCCAGCTCTGTTGACTATAATTCACCCCTCCACTTT. This encodes CASSVDYNSPLHF. This sequence joins TRBV28 and TRBJ1-6; D uncertain. Germline V lookup: CDR1 MDHEN, CDR2 SYDVKM. The CDR3 runs 13 residues. The germline V and J ends were trimmed by 8 bases and 3 bases, with 8 bases remaining between them.